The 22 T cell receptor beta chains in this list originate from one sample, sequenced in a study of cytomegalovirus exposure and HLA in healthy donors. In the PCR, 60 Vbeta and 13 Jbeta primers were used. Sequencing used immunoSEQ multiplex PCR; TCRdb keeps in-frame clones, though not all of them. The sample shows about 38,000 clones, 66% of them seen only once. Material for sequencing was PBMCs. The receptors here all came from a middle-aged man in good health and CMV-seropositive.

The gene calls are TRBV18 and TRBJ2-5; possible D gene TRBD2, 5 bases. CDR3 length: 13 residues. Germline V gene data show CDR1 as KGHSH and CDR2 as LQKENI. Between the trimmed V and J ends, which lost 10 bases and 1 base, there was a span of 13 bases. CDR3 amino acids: CATDAGSQETQYF. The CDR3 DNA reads TGTGCCACCGATGCGGGCAGCCAAGAGACCCAGTACTTC.

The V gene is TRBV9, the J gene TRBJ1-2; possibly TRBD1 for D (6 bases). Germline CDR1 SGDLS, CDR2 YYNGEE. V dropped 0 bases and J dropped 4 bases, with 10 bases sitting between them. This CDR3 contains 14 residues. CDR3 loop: CASSVGQGTYGYTF. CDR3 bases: TGTGCCAGCAGCGTAGGCCAGGGGACCTATGGCTACACCTTC.

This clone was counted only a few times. CDR3 in amino acids: CASSYSTRNTEAFF. The CDR3 DNA is TGTGCCAGCAGTTACTCGACACGGAACACTGAAGCTTTCTTT. The rearrangement joins TRBV6-5 to TRBJ1-1; no definite D call. This CDR3 contains 14 residues. Germline assignment: CDR1 MNHEY and CDR2 SVGAGI. Trimming left V 0 bases short and J 1 base short, with 6 bases between.

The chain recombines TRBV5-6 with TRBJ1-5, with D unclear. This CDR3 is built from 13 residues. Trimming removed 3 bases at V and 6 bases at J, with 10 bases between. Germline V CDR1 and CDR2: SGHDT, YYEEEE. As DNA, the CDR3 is TGTGCCAGCAGCTATCGGGAATCTCAGCCCCAGCATTTT. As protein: CASSYRESQPQHF.

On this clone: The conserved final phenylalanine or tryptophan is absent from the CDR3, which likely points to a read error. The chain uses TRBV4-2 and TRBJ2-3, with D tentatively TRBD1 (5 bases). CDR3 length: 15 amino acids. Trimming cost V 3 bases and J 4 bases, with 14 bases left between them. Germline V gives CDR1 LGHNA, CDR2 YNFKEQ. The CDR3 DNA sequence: TGTGCCAGCAGCCAGGAAAGGCAGGGTGCAGATACGCAGTATGTT. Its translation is CASSQERQGADTQYV.

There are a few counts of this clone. DNA for the CDR3: TGTGCCAGCTCCCCCCCTCGGGGGGGCTATGGCTACACCTTC. Translated, it gives CASSPPRGGYGYTF. This chain uses TRBV28 with TRBJ1-2; D may be TRBD1 (5 bases). V shed 8 bases and J shed 4 bases, with 17 bases lying between them. The CDR3 is 14 residues long. Germline V gives CDR1 MDHEN, CDR2 SYDVKM.

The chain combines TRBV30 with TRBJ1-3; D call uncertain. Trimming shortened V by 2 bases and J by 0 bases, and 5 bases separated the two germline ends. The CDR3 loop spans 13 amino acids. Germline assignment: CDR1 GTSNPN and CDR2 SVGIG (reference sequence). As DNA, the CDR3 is TGTGCCTGGAGTTGGAGCTCTGGAAACACCATATATTTT. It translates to CAWSWSSGNTIYF.

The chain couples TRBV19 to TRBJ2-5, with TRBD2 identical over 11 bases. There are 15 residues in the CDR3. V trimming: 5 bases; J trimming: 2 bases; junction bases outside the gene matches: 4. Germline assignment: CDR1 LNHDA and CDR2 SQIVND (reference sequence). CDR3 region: CASSQLAGEQETQYF. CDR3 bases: TGTGCCAGTAGTCAACTAGCGGGGGAACAAGAGACCCAGTACTTC. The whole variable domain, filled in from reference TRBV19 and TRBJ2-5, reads DGGITQSPKYLFRKEGQNVTLSCEQNLNHDAMYWYRQDPGQGLRLIYYSQIVNDFQKGDIAEGYSVSREKKESFPLTVTSAQKNPTAFYLCASSQLAGEQETQYFGPGTRLLVL.

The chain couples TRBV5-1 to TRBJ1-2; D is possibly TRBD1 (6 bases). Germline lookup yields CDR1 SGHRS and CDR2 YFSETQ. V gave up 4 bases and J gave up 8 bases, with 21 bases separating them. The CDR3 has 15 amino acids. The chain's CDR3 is CASSQGDLGAIGYTF. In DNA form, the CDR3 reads TGCGCCAGCAGCCAAGGAGACTTGGGGGCAATAGGCTACACCTTC.

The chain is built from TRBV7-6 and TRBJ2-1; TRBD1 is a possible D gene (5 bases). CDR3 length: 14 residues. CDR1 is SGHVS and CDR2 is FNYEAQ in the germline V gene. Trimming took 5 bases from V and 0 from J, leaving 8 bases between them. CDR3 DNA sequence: TGTGCCAGCAGCCAGACAGTCTCCTACAATGAGCAGTTCTTC. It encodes CASSQTVSYNEQFF. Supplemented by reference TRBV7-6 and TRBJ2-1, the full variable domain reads GAGVSQSPRYKVTKRGQDVALRCDPISGHVSLYWYRQALGQGPEFLTYFNYEAQQDKSGLPNDRFSAERPEGSISTLTIQRTEQRDSAMYRCASSQTVSYNEQFFGPGTRLTVL.

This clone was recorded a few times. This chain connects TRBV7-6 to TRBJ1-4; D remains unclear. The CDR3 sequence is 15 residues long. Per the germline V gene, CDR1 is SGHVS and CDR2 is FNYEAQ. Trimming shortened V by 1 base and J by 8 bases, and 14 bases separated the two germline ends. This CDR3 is CASSLVVGRREKLFF. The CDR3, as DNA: TGTGCCAGCAGCTTAGTAGTGGGGAGACGGGAAAAACTGTTTTTT.

For the CDR3, the DNA is TGTGCCAGCAGTGACCGGGTTCTAAACTATGGCTACACCTTC. Residues: CASSDRVLNYGYTF. The chain links TRBV7-2 to TRBJ1-2; D unclear. The V end was cut by 6 bases, the J end by 2 bases, with 13 bases between. Germline CDR1 is SGHTA and CDR2 is FQGNSA. The CDR3 is made up of 14 amino acids.

CDR3 residues: CASSPGTGPVGQETQYF. The CDR3 DNA sequence: TGTGCCAGCAGCCCTGGGACAGGTCCGGTTGGGCAAGAGACCCAGTACTTC. The chain uses TRBV11-2 and TRBJ2-5, with 8 bases fitting TRBD1. Germline V gene sequence: CDR1 SGHAT, CDR2 FQNNGV. J was trimmed by 2 bases and V by 5 bases; bases with no gene match: 13. This CDR3 region has 17 residues.

The CDR3 sequence is CASRPSGDTEAFF. For the CDR3, the DNA is TGTGCCAGCAGGCCCTCAGGGGACACTGAAGCTTTCTTT. The chain combines TRBV27 with TRBJ1-1; a possible D gene is TRBD1 (6 bases). From germline, CDR1 is MNHEY and CDR2 SMNVEV (reference sequence). V lost 6 bases and J lost 3, with 11 bases in between. CDR3 length equals 13 residues.

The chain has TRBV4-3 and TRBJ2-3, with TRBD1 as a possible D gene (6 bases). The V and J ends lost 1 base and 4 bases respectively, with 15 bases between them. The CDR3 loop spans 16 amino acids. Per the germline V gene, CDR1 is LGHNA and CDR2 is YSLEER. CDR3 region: CASSQAWAGDSDTQYF. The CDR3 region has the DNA TGCGCCAGCAGCCAAGCATGGGCAGGGGATTCAGATACGCAGTATTTT.

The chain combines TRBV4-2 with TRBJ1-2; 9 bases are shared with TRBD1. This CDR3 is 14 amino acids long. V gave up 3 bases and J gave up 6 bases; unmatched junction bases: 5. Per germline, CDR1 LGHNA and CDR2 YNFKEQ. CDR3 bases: TGTGCCAGCAGCCAGGACAGGGGACGTGATGGCTACACCTTC. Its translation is CASSQDRGRDGYTF.

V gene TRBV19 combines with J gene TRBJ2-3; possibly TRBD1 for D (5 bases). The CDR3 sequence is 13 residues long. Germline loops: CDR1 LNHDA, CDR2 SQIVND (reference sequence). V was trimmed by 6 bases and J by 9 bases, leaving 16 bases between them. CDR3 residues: CASSSEGVATQYF. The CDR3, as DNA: TGTGCCAGTAGCTCAGAAGGGGTAGCCACGCAGTATTTT.

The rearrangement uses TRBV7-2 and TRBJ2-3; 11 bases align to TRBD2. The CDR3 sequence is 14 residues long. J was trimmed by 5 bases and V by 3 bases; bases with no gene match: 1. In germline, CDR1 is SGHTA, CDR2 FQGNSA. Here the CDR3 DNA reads TGTGCCAGCAGCTTTAGCGGGGGGGGAGATACGCAGTATTTT. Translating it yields CASSFSGGGDTQYF.

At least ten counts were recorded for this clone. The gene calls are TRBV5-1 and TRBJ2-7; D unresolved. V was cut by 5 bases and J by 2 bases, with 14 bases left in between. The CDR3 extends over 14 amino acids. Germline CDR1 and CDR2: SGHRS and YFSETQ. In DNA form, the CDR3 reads TGCGCCAGCAGATTTACCCCCAGCGCCTACGAGCAGTACTTC. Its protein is CASRFTPSAYEQYF.

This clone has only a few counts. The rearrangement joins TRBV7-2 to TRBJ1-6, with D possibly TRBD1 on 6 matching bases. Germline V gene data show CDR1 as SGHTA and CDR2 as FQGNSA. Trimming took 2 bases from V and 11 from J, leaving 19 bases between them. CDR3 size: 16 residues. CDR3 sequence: CASSLMEGRGVPPLHF. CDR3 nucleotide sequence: TGTGCCAGCAGCTTAATGGAGGGGAGGGGGGTACCACCCCTCCACTTT.

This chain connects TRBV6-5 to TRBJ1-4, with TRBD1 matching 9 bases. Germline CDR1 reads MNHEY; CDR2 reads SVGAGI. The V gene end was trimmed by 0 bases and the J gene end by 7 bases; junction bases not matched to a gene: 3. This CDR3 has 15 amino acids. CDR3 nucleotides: TGTGCCAGCAGTTACTCGAACAGGGGGCTTGAAAAACTGTTTTTT. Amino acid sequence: CASSYSNRGLEKLFF.

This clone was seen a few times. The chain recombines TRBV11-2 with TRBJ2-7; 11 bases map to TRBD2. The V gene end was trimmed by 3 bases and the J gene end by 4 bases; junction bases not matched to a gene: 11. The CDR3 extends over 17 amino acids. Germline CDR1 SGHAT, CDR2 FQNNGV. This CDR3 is CASSLLSGGAGLYEQYF. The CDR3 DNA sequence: TGTGCCAGCAGCTTGCTTAGCGGGGGGGCTGGTCTGTACGAGCAGTACTTC.